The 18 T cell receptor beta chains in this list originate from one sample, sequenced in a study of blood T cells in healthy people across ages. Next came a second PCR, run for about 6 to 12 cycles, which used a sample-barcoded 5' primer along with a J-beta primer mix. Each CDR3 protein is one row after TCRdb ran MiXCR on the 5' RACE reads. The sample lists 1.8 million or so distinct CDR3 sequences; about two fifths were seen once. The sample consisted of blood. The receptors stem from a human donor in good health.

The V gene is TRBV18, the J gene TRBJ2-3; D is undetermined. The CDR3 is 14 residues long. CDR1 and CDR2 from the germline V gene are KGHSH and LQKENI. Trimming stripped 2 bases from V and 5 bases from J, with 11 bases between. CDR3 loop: CASSPIEVIDTQYF. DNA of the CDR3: TGTGCCAGCTCACCAATTGAGGTTATAGATACGCAGTATTTT.

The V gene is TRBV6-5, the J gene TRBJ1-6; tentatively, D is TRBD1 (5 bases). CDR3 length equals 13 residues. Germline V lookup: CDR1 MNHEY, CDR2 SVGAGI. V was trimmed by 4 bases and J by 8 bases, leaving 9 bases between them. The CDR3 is CASSSRRDSPLHF. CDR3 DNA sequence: TGTGCCAGCAGTTCCCGCAGGGATTCACCCCTCCACTTT.

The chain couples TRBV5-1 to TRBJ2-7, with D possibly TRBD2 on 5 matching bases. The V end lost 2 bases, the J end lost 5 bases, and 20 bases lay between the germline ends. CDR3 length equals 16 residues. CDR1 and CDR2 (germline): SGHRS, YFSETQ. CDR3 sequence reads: CASSLLVGFGSDEQYF. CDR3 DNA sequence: TGCGCCAGCAGCTTACTAGTGGGGTTTGGGAGCGACGAGCAGTACTTC.

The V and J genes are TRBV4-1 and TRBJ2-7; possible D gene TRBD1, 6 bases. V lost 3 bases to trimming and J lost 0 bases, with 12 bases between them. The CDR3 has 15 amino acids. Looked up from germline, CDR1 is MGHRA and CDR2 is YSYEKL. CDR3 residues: CASSHQGHSSYEQYF. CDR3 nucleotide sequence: TGCGCCAGCAGCCACCAGGGACATAGCTCCTACGAGCAGTACTTC.

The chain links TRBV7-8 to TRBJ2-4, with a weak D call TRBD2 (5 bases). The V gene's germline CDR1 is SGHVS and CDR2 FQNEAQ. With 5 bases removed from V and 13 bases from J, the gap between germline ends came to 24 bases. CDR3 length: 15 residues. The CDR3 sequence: CASSHTLGGYNGQYF. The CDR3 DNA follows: TGTGCCAGCAGCCATACCTTAGGAGGTTACAATGGGCAGTACTTC.

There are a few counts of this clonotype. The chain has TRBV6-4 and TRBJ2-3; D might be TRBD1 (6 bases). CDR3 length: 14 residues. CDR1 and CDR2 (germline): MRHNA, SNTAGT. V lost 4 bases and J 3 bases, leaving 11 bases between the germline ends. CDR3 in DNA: TGTGCCAGCAGTGTAGAAAGGGGGACAGATACGCAGTATTTT. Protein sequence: CASSVERGTDTQYF.

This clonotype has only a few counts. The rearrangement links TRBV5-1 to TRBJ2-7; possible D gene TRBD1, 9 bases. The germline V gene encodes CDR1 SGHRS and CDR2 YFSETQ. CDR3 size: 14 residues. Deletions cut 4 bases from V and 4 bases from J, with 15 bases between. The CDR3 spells CASSPGGTGYEQYF. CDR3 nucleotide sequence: TGCGCCAGCAGCCCGGGGGGGACAGGGTACGAGCAGTACTTC.

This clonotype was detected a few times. The DNA for the CDR3 is TGTGCCAGCAGTGACCAGGGAGGGGTTGGCTACACCTTC. It translates to CASSDQGGVGYTF. This rearrangement joins TRBV25-1 to TRBJ1-2, with D possibly being TRBD1 (5 bases). This CDR3 has 13 amino acids. Germline V lookup: CDR1 MGHDK, CDR2 SYGVNS. Trimming removed 3 bases at V and 7 bases at J, with 12 bases between.

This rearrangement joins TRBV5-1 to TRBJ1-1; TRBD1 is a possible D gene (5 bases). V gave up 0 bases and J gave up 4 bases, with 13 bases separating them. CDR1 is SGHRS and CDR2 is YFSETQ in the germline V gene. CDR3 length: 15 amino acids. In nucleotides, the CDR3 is TGCGCCAGCAGCTTGGCAAACGGGGGGGGCACTGAAGCTTTCTTT. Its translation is CASSLANGGGTEAFF.

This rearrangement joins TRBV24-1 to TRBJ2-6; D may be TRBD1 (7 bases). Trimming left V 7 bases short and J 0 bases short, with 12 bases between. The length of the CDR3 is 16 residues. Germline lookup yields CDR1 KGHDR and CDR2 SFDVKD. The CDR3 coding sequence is TGTGCCACCAGCGCGGGACAGCCCTCTGGGGCCAACGTCCTGACTTTC. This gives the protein CATSAGQPSGANVLTF.

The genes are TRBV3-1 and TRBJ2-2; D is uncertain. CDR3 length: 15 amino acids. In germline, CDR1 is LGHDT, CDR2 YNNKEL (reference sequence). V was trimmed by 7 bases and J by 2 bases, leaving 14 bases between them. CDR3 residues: CASTVAGPNTGELFF. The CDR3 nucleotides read TGTGCCAGCACAGTGGCAGGCCCTAACACCGGGGAGCTGTTTTTT.

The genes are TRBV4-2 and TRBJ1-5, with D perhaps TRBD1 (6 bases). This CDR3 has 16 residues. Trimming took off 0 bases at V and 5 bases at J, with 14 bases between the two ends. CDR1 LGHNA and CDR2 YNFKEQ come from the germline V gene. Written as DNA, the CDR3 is TGTGCCAGCAGCCAAGATGGGGGAAGGGGGGATCAGCCCCAGCATTTT. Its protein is CASSQDGGRGDQPQHF.

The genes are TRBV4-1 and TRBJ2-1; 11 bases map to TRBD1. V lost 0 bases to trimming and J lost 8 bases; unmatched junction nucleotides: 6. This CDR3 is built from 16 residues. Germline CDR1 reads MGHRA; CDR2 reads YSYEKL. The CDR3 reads CASSQDWTGGTDEQFF. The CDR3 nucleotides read TGCGCCAGCAGCCAAGATTGGACAGGGGGCACGGATGAGCAGTTCTTC.

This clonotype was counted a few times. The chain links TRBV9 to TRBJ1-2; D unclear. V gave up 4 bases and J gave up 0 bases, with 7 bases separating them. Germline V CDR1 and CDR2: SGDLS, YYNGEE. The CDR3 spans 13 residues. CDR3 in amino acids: CASSPLSNYGYTF. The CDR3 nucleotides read TGTGCCAGCAGCCCCCTCTCTAACTATGGCTACACCTTC.

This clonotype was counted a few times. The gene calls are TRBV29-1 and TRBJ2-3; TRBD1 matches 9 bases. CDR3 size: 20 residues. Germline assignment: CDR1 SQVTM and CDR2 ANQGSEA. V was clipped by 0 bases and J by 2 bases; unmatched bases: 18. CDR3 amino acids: CSVEEPGTGMSRWDTDTQYF. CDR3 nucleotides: TGCAGCGTTGAAGAACCCGGGACAGGGATGTCCCGATGGGACACAGATACGCAGTATTTT.

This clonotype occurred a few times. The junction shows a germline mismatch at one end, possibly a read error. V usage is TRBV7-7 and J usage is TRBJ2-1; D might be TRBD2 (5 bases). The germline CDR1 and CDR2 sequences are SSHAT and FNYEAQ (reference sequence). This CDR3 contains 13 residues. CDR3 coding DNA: TGTGCTAGCAGCTTTGCGGATAGCGCTGAGCAGTTCTTC. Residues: CASSFADSAEQFF.

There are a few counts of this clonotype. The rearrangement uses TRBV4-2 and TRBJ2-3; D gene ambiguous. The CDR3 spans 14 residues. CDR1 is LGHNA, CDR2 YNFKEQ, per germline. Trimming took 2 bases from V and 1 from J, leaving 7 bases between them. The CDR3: CASSQTGGTDTQYF. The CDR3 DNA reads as TGTGCCAGCAGCCAAACTGGAGGCACAGATACGCAGTATTTT.

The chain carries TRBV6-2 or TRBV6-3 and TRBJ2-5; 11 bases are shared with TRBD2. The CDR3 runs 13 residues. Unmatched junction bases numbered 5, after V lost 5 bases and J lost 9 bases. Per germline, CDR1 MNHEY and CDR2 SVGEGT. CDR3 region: CASSTLAGAPQYF. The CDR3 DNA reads TGTGCCAGCAGTACACTAGCGGGGGCCCCCCAGTACTTC.